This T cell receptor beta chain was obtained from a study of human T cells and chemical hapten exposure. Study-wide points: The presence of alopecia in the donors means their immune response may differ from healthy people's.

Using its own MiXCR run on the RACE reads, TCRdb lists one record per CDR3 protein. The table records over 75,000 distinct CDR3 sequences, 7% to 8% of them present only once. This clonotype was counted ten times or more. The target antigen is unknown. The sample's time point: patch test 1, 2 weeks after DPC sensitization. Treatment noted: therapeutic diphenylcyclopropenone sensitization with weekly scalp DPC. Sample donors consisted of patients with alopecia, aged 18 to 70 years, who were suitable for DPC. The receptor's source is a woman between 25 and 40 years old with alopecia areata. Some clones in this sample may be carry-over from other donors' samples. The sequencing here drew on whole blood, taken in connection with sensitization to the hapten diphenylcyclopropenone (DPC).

CDR3 residues: CASSLWEGETQYF. DNA for the CDR3: TGTGCCAGCAGCTTATGGGAGGGCGAGACCCAGTACTTC. V gene TRBV7-3 combines with J gene TRBJ2-5, with TRBD2 identical over 7 bases. Germline CDR1 SGHTA, CDR2 FQGTGA. The CDR3 is 13 amino acids. With V trimmed by 2 bases and J by 5 bases, 2 bases remained unmatched. Supplemented by reference TRBV7-3 and TRBJ2-5, the full variable domain reads GAGVSQTPSNKVTEKGKYVELRCDPISGHTALYWYRQSLGQGPEFLIYFQGTGAADDSGLPNDRFFAVRPEGSVSTLKIQRTERGDSAVYLCASSLWEGETQYFGPGTRLLVL.